A single sample gave rise to the 29 T cell receptor beta chains below, sequenced in a study of T cells in Graves' hyperthyroidism and ophthalmopathy. RNA transcripts were the template for amplifying TCR beta CDR3 regions. Carried out on the TCR CDR3, a first-round RT-PCR used the HTBI primer set. TCRdb passed the multiplex PCR reads through MiXCR, listing each CDR3 protein once. In the table there are about 290,000 distinct CDR3 sequences, approximately 12% of which are singletons. Source material: blood. Source of these receptors: a woman aged 25-40 years with Graves' hyperthyroidism that later progressed to Graves' ophthalmopathy.

Remarks on this clonotype: Just one base apart from a much larger clone, this may be a read error. The chain combines TRBV12-3 or TRBV12-4 with TRBJ2-1; D is uncertain. This CDR3 contains 11 residues. The CDR3 DNA is TGTGCCAGCAATCTATACAATGAGCAGTCCTTC. It specifies CASNLYNEQSF.

This clonotype was seen ten or more times. The genes are TRBV7-2 and TRBJ2-4; 9 nucleotides align to TRBD1. The CDR3 loop spans 17 amino acids. V was pared by 0 bases and J by 3 bases, with 6 bases of the junction left unmatched. Germline V gene sequence: CDR1 SGHTA, CDR2 FQGNSA. Written as DNA, the CDR3 is TGTGCCAGCAGCTTAGCGGGGGGACAGGGAGGCAAAAACATTCAGTACTTC. The encoded protein is CASSLAGGQGGKNIQYF. Full variable domain (remainder filled in from reference TRBV7-2 and TRBJ2-4): GAGVSQSPSNKVTEKGKDVELRCDPISGHTALYWYRQSLGQGLEFLIYFQGNSAPDKSGLPSDRFSAERTGGSVSTLTIQRTQQEDSAVYLCASSLAGGQGGKNIQYFGAGTRLSVL.

This chain uses TRBV6-2 or TRBV6-3 with TRBJ2-1, with 16 bases that match TRBD2. CDR3 size: 17 residues. The germline CDR1 and CDR2 sequences are MNHEY and SVGEGT. V lost 1 base and J lost 9; bases outside the gene matches: 6. CDR3 nucleotides: TGTGCCAGCAGTTACTGGGGACTAGCGGGAGGGGAGGGTGAGCAGTTCTTC. Amino acids: CASSYWGLAGGEGEQFF.

Comments on this clonotype: Being one base from a much bigger clone, this may be a read error. The chain carries TRBV27 and TRBJ2-7, with D perhaps matching TRBD1 (5 bases). The CDR3 has 14 residues. Germline CDR1 is MNHEY and CDR2 is SMNVEV (reference sequence). V lost 3 bases to trimming and J lost 6 bases, with 15 bases between them. The CDR3 DNA follows: TGTGCCAGCAGTTTCCCTGGGGCAGGTCCCGAGCAGTACTTC. This encodes CASSFPGAGPEQYF.

This clonotype has only a few counts. The V gene is TRBV29-1, the J gene TRBJ2-3; D remains ambiguous. CDR1 is SQVTM, CDR2 ANQGSEA, per germline. The CDR3 is 10 residues long. The V gene lost 6 bases and the J gene lost 5 bases, with 6 bases spanning the gap. The chain's CDR3 is CSVLEDTQYF. Here the CDR3 DNA reads TGCAGCGTCCTCGAAGATACGCAGTATTTT.

The J gene is TRBJ2-7, the V gene TRBV19; D is uncertain. V was trimmed by 1 base and J by 4 bases, leaving 11 bases between them. Germline V CDR1 and CDR2: LNHDA, SQIVND (reference sequence). This CDR3 is 14 amino acids long. CDR3 region: CASSIAPLTYEQYF. The CDR3 DNA reads TGTGCCAGTAGTATAGCCCCGCTGACTTACGAGCAGTACTTC.

At least ten counts were recorded for this clonotype. The chain links TRBV27 to TRBJ2-1; D gene ambiguous. Trimming pared 8 bases from V and 8 bases from J, leaving 16 bases between. There are 13 residues in the CDR3. Germline loops: CDR1 MNHEY, CDR2 SMNVEV (reference sequence). In DNA form, the CDR3 reads TGTGCCAGCTCCCTCCGATTTAGGGATGAGCAGTTCTTC. Protein product: CASSLRFRDEQFF.

In this sample, this clonotype turned up many times. The V gene is TRBV6-2 or TRBV6-3, the J gene TRBJ2-1; a weak D match, TRBD1 (6 bases). This CDR3 region has 14 residues. V shed 4 bases and J shed 8 bases, with 15 bases lying between them. CDR1 is MNHEY, CDR2 SVGEGT, per germline. This CDR3 reads CASSFLTGKHEQFF. The CDR3 DNA is TGTGCCAGCAGTTTTTTAACAGGGAAGCATGAGCAGTTCTTC.

This clonotype has just a few counts. The V call is TRBV20-1, the J call TRBJ2-3, with 9 bases matching TRBD1. Trimming cost V 3 bases and J 3 bases; bases outside gene matches: 10. Germline lookup yields CDR1 DFQATT and CDR2 SNEGSKA (reference sequence). The CDR3 totals 16 residues. For the CDR3, the DNA is TGCAGTGCTAGTCGCGACAGGGGGGCCCTTACAGATACGCAGTATTTT. This translates into CSASRDRGALTDTQYF.

With respect to this clonotype: A read error may explain this, as a much larger clone is one base away. The chain combines TRBV27 with TRBJ2-7; D unresolved. V shed 5 bases and J shed 9 bases, with 20 bases lying between them. The CDR3 is 14 amino acids. Germline CDR1 and CDR2: MNHEY and SMNVEV (reference sequence). The CDR3 loop reads CASSVLGRYGGQYF. The DNA of the CDR3 is TGTGCCAGCAGTGTCCTCGGTCGGTACGGCGGGCAGTACTTC.

This chain connects TRBV5-1 to TRBJ2-7; the match to TRBD2 covers 7 bases. The CDR3 length is 14 residues. Looked up from germline, CDR1 is SGHRS and CDR2 is YFSETQ. V lost 7 bases to trimming and J lost 7 bases; unmatched junction nucleotides: 14. CDR3 residues: CASGRDYLGEEQYF. CDR3 coding DNA: TGCGCCAGCGGCCGGGACTATCTTGGAGAAGAGCAGTACTTC.

The rearrangement joins TRBV7-2 to TRBJ1-5; D call uncertain. Germline CDR1 reads SGHTA; CDR2 reads FQGNSA. V was cut by 1 base and J by 9 bases, with 10 bases left in between. This CDR3 is built from 13 residues. CDR3: CASSLGVVRPQHF. The CDR3 nucleotides are TGTGCCAGCAGCTTAGGAGTGGTAAGGCCCCAGCATTTT.

This clonotype was counted at least ten times. V gene TRBV5-1 combines with J gene TRBJ2-1; 7 bases line up with TRBD1. V gave up 4 bases and J gave up 9 bases; unmatched junction bases: 7. There are 13 residues in the CDR3. The V gene's germline CDR1 is SGHRS and CDR2 YFSETQ. CDR3 in amino acids: CASSTDRAIEQFF. In nucleotides, the CDR3 is TGCGCCAGCAGCACAGACAGGGCTATTGAGCAGTTCTTC.

In its sample, this clonotype was seen many times. This sequence joins TRBV12-3 or TRBV12-4 and TRBJ2-1; 8 bases are a match to TRBD2. J gave up 3 bases and V 5 bases, and 6 bases lay outside the gene matches. The length of the CDR3 is 15 residues. The CDR3 here is CASSPGLARYNEQFF. The CDR3 nucleotides read TGTGCCAGCAGTCCCGGACTAGCCCGCTACAATGAGCAGTTCTTC.

The chain employs TRBV12-5 and TRBJ1-1; 7 bases are shared with TRBD1. CDR1 LGHNT and CDR2 FRNRAP come from the germline V gene. V was clipped by 1 base and J by 4 bases; unmatched bases: 12. This CDR3 has 17 residues. The CDR3 is CASGLAPFRAGGTEAFF. The CDR3 bases are TGTGCTAGTGGTTTGGCACCATTTAGGGCAGGGGGCACTGAAGCTTTCTTT. The full variable domain, completed using reference TRBV12-5 and TRBJ1-1, is DARVTQTPRHKVTEMGQEVTMRCQPILGHNTVFWYRQTMMQGLELLAYFRNRAPLDDSGMPKDRFSAEMPDATLATLKIQPSEPRDSAVYFCASGLAPFRAGGTEAFFGQGTRLTVV.

This clonotype was detected many times. The chain carries TRBV3-1 and TRBJ2-7; 10 bases align to TRBD2. The CDR3 is 16 residues long. The germline V gene encodes CDR1 LGHDT and CDR2 YNNKEL (reference sequence). V dropped 3 bases and J dropped 2; count of bases not matched to a gene: 7. This CDR3 reads CASSQRGLAPPYEQYF. The CDR3 DNA follows: TGTGCCAGCAGCCAGCGGGGACTAGCGCCCCCCTACGAGCAGTACTTC.

This clonotype was counted at least ten times. The rearrangement joins TRBV12-3 or TRBV12-4 to TRBJ2-7, with D possibly TRBD1 on 5 matching bases. The CDR3 has 12 amino acids. V dropped 6 bases and J dropped 5 bases, with 11 bases sitting between them. The CDR3 DNA is TGTGCCAGCAGCCCTCAGGGCCACGAGCAGTACTTC. Translated, it gives CASSPQGHEQYF.

This clonotype was counted between two and nine times. The rearrangement joins TRBV12-3 or TRBV12-4 to TRBJ2-1, with a tentative D call TRBD1 (6 bases). The CDR3 consists of 12 residues. V lost 10 bases, J lost 9 bases, and 16 bases lay in between. DNA of the CDR3: TGTGCCATCGCCTCAGGGGACGGTGAGCAGTTCTTC. Its translation is CAIASGDGEQFF.

This clonotype was found many times. The gene calls are TRBV3-1 and TRBJ1-4; D gene ambiguous. Germline values: CDR1 LGHDT, CDR2 YNNKEL (reference sequence). Trimming left V 4 bases short and J 4 bases short, with 10 bases between. The CDR3 length is 14 residues. CDR3 in DNA: TGTGCCAGCAGCCCTGCTCGGGTTAATGAAAAACTGTTTTTT. Translation gives CASSPARVNEKLFF.

Note on this clonotype: Compared with germline, one end of the junction differs, possibly owing to a read error. This CDR3 is CASSQVNLLTTDHTEALF. The CDR3 DNA is TGCGCCAGCAGCCAAGTTAACCTATTGACGACGGACCACACTGAAGCTCTCTTT. This chain connects TRBV4-3 to TRBJ1-1; D call uncertain. Germline V gives CDR1 LGHNA, CDR2 YSLEER. This CDR3 contains 18 residues.

This clonotype has a count of ten or more. The chain joins TRBV20-1 to TRBJ2-7; 7 bases match TRBD2. The CDR3 contains 13 residues. The ends lost 6 bases at V and 2 bases at J; junction bases unmatched: 7. Germline values: CDR1 DFQATT, CDR2 SNEGSKA (reference sequence). The CDR3 DNA sequence: TGCAGTGCCCCGGGGAGCGGGACCTACGAGCAGTACTTC. It codes for CSAPGSGTYEQYF.

This clonotype occurred many times. The chain recombines TRBV4-3 with TRBJ2-1; D remains unclear. Germline lookup yields CDR1 LGHNA and CDR2 YSLEER. Trimming left V 1 base short and J 4 bases short, with 17 bases between. This CDR3 spans 17 amino acids. CDR3 DNA sequence: TGCGCCAGCAGCCAAGGGGTATGGAGAGACCAATACAATGAGCAGTTCTTC. Translated, it gives CASSQGVWRDQYNEQFF.

This clonotype was picked up many times. This chain's CDR3 is CASSLTTAGASYEQYF. The CDR3 DNA reads TGTGCCAGCAGCTTAACCACTGCGGGGGCCTCCTACGAGCAGTACTTC. The V gene is TRBV7-9, the J gene TRBJ2-7; a weak D match, TRBD2 (7 bases). The CDR3 is 16 amino acids. V lost 2 bases and J lost 0, with 14 bases in between. Germline V gene lookup returns CDR1 SEHNR and CDR2 FQNEAQ (reference sequence).

This clonotype came up a few times. V gene TRBV9 combines with J gene TRBJ2-1; D unclear. Trimming cost V 0 bases and J 6 bases, with 4 bases left between them. CDR3 length equals 12 residues. Per germline, CDR1 SGDLS and CDR2 YYNGEE. In nucleotides, the CDR3 is TGTGCCAGCAGCGTAGTTAGCAATGAGCAGTTCTTC. It encodes CASSVVSNEQFF.

On this clonotype: The junction departs from germline at one end; a sequencing error may be responsible. The rearrangement links TRBV27 to TRBJ1-2, with 8 bases lining up with TRBD1. This CDR3 comprises 13 residues. The germline V gene encodes CDR1 MNHEY and CDR2 SMNVEV (reference sequence). The DNA of the CDR3 is TGTGCCAGCAGACCGACAGGGGACTATAGCTACACCTTC. Translating gives CASRPTGDYSYTF.

This clonotype was detected many times. The V and J genes are TRBV28 and TRBJ2-7; no reliable D call. CDR1 is MDHEN and CDR2 is SYDVKM in the germline V gene. The V end lost 3 bases, the J end lost 0 bases, and 9 bases lay between the germline ends. CDR3 size: 14 residues. The CDR3 loop is CASSFPRSSYEQYF. The DNA of the CDR3 is TGTGCCAGCAGTTTTCCACGGAGCTCCTACGAGCAGTACTTC.

This clonotype was picked up many times. The CDR3 DNA reads TGTGCCAGCAGTCCTCGACTGCTTAATGAGCAGTTCTTC. It yields the protein CASSPRLLNEQFF. The chain uses TRBV28 and TRBJ2-1, with unresolved D. The CDR3 sequence is 13 residues long. Germline loops: CDR1 MDHEN, CDR2 SYDVKM. V was shortened by 5 bases and J by 7 bases, with 12 bases between the two germline ends.

In its sample, this clonotype was seen a few times. V gene TRBV19 combines with J gene TRBJ2-7; D is undetermined. Germline V gene lookup returns CDR1 LNHDA and CDR2 SQIVND (reference sequence). The CDR3 has 15 residues. Trimming left V 3 bases short and J 2 bases short, with 14 bases between. CDR3 nucleotide sequence: TGTGCCAGTAGTATTGGCGCAACCGGAACCTACGAGCAGTACTTC. It translates to CASSIGATGTYEQYF. The whole variable domain, remainder taken from reference TRBV19 and TRBJ2-7, is DGGITQSPKYLFRKEGQNVTLSCEQNLNHDAMYWYRQDPGQGLRLIYYSQIVNDFQKGDIAEGYSVSREKKESFPLTVTSAQKNPTAFYLCASSIGATGTYEQYFGPGTRLTVT.

This clonotype was recorded many times. The chain recombines TRBV28 with TRBJ1-5; D might be TRBD1 (5 bases). CDR3 length: 13 residues. The germline V gene has CDR1 MDHEN and CDR2 SYDVKM. With 4 bases removed from V and 1 base from J, the gap between germline ends came to 5 bases. The CDR3 loop reads CASSYRSNQPQHF. The DNA for the CDR3 is TGTGCCAGCAGTTACAGGAGCAATCAGCCCCAGCATTTT.